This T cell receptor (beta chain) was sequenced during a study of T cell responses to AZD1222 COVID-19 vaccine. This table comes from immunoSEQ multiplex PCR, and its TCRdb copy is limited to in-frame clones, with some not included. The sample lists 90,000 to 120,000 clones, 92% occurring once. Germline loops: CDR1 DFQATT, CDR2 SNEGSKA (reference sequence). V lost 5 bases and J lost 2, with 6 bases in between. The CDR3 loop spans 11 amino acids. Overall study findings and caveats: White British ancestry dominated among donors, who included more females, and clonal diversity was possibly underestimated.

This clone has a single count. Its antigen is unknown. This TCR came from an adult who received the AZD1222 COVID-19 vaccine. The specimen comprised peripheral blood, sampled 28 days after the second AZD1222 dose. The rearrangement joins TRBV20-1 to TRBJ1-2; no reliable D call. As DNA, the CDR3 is TGCAGTGCTGACAAAAACTATGGCTACACCTTC. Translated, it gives CSADKNYGYTF.